This T cell receptor beta chain is drawn from a study of T cells in Graves' hyperthyroidism and ophthalmopathy. Amplified regions were TCR beta CDR3 sequences from RNA transcripts. The HTBI primer set drove a first-round RT-PCR of the TCR CDR3. TCRdb processed the multiplex PCR reads anew with MiXCR; each CDR3 protein has one entry. Here the sample spans 300,000 to 450,000 distinct CDR3 sequences, around 13% being singletons. This clonotype showed up many times. Hyperthyroidism had been newly diagnosed in patients aged 18 to 65, and its duration was under 2 months. V lost 5 bases, J lost 2 bases, and 5 bases stayed unmatched. Germline-derived CDR1 and CDR2 are SGHAT and FQNNGV. The CDR3 is 15 amino acids.

The gene calls are TRBV11-2 and TRBJ2-7, with 11 positions matching TRBD1. This TCR was recovered from an older woman with Graves' hyperthyroidism. Sequenced input: blood. CDR3: CASSAGTGGPYEQYF. For the CDR3, the DNA is TGTGCCAGCAGCGCTGGGACAGGGGGGCCCTACGAGCAGTACTTC.